Listed here is a single T cell receptor beta chain. Its target is unknown. This record comes from a study of blood T cells in healthy people across ages. Study-wide findings and caveats: The long-lived group displayed more naive CD4+ cells, plus higher diversity, than the aged donors did. Using unsorted PBMCs precluded a conclusive naive versus antigen-experienced comparison.

Germline V gene lookup returns CDR1 SGHTA and CDR2 FQGNSA. The V and J ends lost 0 bases and 2 bases respectively, with 11 bases between them. The CDR3 runs 15 residues. Healthy Caucasian individuals from Russia aged 6 to 90 served as donors. Through a sample-barcoded 5' primer and a J-beta primer mix, a second PCR was run for about 7 to 12 cycles. A tag from a template-switch adaptor with 12 random nucleotides marked each cDNA molecule. Via MiXCR, TCRdb re-called the 5' RACE reads, giving one row per CDR3 protein. The sample yields roughly 640,000 distinct CDR3 sequences, approximately 30% seen once.

Sequencing input: blood. The rearrangement uses TRBV7-2 and TRBJ2-7; TRBD1 might be the D (6 bases). This clonotype was sampled from a woman older than 75 in good health. CDR3 amino acids: CASSLAQGNPYEQYF. The CDR3 DNA sequence: TGTGCCAGCAGCTTAGCGCAGGGGAACCCCTACGAGCAGTACTTC.